This TCR beta chain was sequenced for a study of CXCR3-negative and CXCR3-positive naive CD8 T cells. CD45RO-CCR7+CD27+CD95- defined naive CD8+ T cells. The TRB cDNA libraries were prepared by 5' RACE with UMI labels. TCRdb re-called the 5' RACE reads; every CDR3 protein appears as one record, without DNA. This sample contains 150,000 or so distinct CDR3 sequences. Turning to this clonotype: The antigen remains undetermined.

The germline gives CDR1 SGHRS, CDR2 YFSETQ. This CDR3 is built from 16 residues. Study results and limitations: Both of the naive subsets showed about the same high diversity, but memory CD8+ cells had much less. Memory, not naive, CXCR3-negative and CXCR3-positive cells differed in TRBV-TRBJ usage. Cryopreservation partially decreased CXCR3 expression, and most assays used fresh PBMCs. For CXCR3-positive naive cells, TRB CDR3s were more hydrophobic than those of CXCR3-negative naive cells.

The chain carries TRBV5-1 and TRBJ1-1; as DNA is missing, the TRBD1 call by TCRdb cannot be tested. Sequences were obtained from naive CXCR3+ CD8+ T cells from blood. Subset described: CD45RO-CCR7+CD27+CD95- naive CD8+ T cells expressing CXCR3 (TNR3+). The source is a human donor in good health. Some clones in this sample may be carry-over from other donors' samples. This chain's CDR3 is CASSFSADSVNTEAFF.